The next 30 T cell receptor beta chains were all read from a single sample in a study of OX40 agonist ivuxolimab in advanced cancers. Profiling relied on immunoSEQ multiplex PCR, and the TCRdb table lists in-frame clones only, not all of them. The data show some 62,000 clones, with around 79% seen just once and around 9.9% held by the top ten. The material was CD4+ or CD8+ T cells sorted from blood, obtained in a trial of the OX40 agonist ivuxolimab. The receptors shown here come from an adult with an advanced solid tumor such as melanoma, head and neck, liver or kidney cancer.

The V call is TRBV19, the J call TRBJ1-1; TRBD1 is a possible D gene (5 bases). Trimming removed 3 bases at V and 6 bases at J, with 11 bases between. The germline V gene has CDR1 LNHDA and CDR2 SQIVND (reference sequence). The CDR3 covers 13 residues. The CDR3 here is CASSIAGGAEAFF. The CDR3, as DNA: TGTGCCAGTAGTATTGCTGGGGGGGCTGAAGCTTTCTTT. The full variable domain, completed using reference TRBV19 and TRBJ1-1, is DGGITQSPKYLFRKEGQNVTLSCEQNLNHDAMYWYRQDPGQGLRLIYYSQIVNDFQKGDIAEGYSVSREKKESFPLTVTSAQKNPTAFYLCASSIAGGAEAFFGQGTRLTVV.

The J gene is TRBJ1-1, the V gene TRBV5-4; 7 bases map to TRBD1. Trimming removed 6 bases from V and 5 bases from J; junction bases left unmatched: 4. This CDR3 has 12 residues. The germline gives CDR1 SGHNT, CDR2 YYREEE (reference sequence). CDR3 coding DNA: TGTGCCAGCAACAGGGGTGGGACTGAAGCTTTCTTT. It specifies CASNRGGTEAFF.

V and J are TRBV11-2 and TRBJ2-5; D assignment may be TRBD1 or TRBD2 (5 bases each). This CDR3 is built from 15 residues. Deletions cut 5 bases from V and 11 bases from J, with 24 bases between. Germline assignment: CDR1 SGHAT and CDR2 FQNNGV. CDR3 DNA: TGTGCCAGCAGCCCCACCGGGACCAGGTCTTGGGTGCAGTACTTC. The encoded protein is CASSPTGTRSWVQYF.

The CDR3 DNA is TGTGCCAGCAGCCAAGGACAGGGGGTTTCTGGGGCCAACGTCCTGACTTTC. Protein: CASSQGQGVSGANVLTF. This chain joins TRBV14 and TRBJ2-6; 9 bases align to TRBD1. CDR3 size: 17 residues. Germline V gene sequence: CDR1 SGHDN, CDR2 FVKESK. Trimming at V came to 1 base and at J to 1 base, leaving 2 bases not matched to a gene. Combining the CDR3 with reference TRBV14 and TRBJ2-6 gives the whole variable domain EAGVTQFPSHSVIEKGQTVTLRCDPISGHDNLYWYRRVMGKEIKFLLHFVKESKQDESGMPNNRFLAERTGGTYSTLKVQPAELEDSGVYFCASSQGQGVSGANVLTFGAGSRLTVL.

The rearrangement links TRBV7-9 to TRBJ1-2, with D unresolved. This CDR3 comprises 14 residues. Trimming left V 5 bases short and J 4 bases short, with 14 bases between. The V gene's germline CDR1 is SEHNR and CDR2 FQNEAQ (reference sequence). The CDR3: CASSLGPSPYGYTF. CDR3 DNA sequence: TGTGCCAGCAGCCTCGGACCCAGCCCCTATGGCTACACCTTC.

The rearrangement links TRBV6-1 to TRBJ1-5; unclear D gene. The V gene lost 7 bases and the J gene lost 1 base, with 11 bases spanning the gap. Germline CDR1 is MNHNS and CDR2 is SASEGT. The CDR3 contains 14 residues. In nucleotides, the CDR3 is TGTGCCAGCATCCCCGGGCCAAGCAATCAGCCCCAGCATTTT. Translation: CASIPGPSNQPQHF.

The gene calls are TRBV7-2 and TRBJ1-3; D is unresolved. The CDR3 consists of 18 residues. Between the trimmed V and J ends, which lost 4 bases and 2 bases, there was a span of 21 bases. Germline V gives CDR1 SGHTA, CDR2 FQGNSA. The CDR3 DNA reads TGTGCCAGCAGCTATGAGCCGGGTCCCTTATCACCTGGAAACACCATATATTTT. Translation gives CASSYEPGPLSPGNTIYF. The variable domain in full, with the rest retrieved from reference TRBV7-2 and TRBJ1-3, is GAGVSQSPSNKVTEKGKDVELRCDPISGHTALYWYRQSLGQGLEFLIYFQGNSAPDKSGLPSDRFSAERTGGSVSTLTIQRTQQEDSAVYLCASSYEPGPLSPGNTIYFGEGSWLTVV.

The chain has TRBV18 and TRBJ2-2, with a tentative D call TRBD2 (5 bases). This CDR3 contains 16 residues. The ends were cut back, 3 bases at V and 0 bases at J, with 11 bases in the middle. Germline V CDR1 and CDR2: KGHSH, LQKENI. CDR3 region: CASSPLPGSNTGELFF. The CDR3, as DNA: TGTGCCAGCTCACCTTTGCCGGGGTCGAACACCGGGGAGCTGTTTTTT.

The V call is TRBV6-5, the J call TRBJ2-1; 8 bases map to TRBD2. This CDR3 is 15 amino acids long. V gave up 6 bases and J gave up 9 bases; unmatched junction bases: 13. Germline CDR1 reads MNHEY; CDR2 reads SVGAGI. The CDR3 DNA reads TGTGCCAGCAGAGGGTTAGCGGGGCCCGTAGGTGAGCAGTTCTTC. Encoded protein: CASRGLAGPVGEQFF.

The V gene is TRBV6-1, the J gene TRBJ1-2; D is unresolved. Germline V lookup: CDR1 MNHNS, CDR2 SASEGT. V lost 3 bases to trimming and J lost 8 bases, with 7 bases between them. This CDR3 is 11 amino acids long. The CDR3 region is CASSDVRGYTF. CDR3 nucleotides: TGTGCCAGCAGTGATGTACGGGGCTACACCTTC.

This clone was recorded only once. This chain uses TRBV19 with TRBJ2-2; no firm D call. Germline V CDR1 and CDR2: LNHDA, SQIVND (reference sequence). This CDR3 spans 14 amino acids. Deletions cut 2 bases from V and 1 base from J, with 5 bases between. As DNA, the CDR3 is TGTGCCAGTAGTATATCGGGGAACACCGGGGAGCTGTTTTTT. Translated, it gives CASSISGNTGELFF.

This clone turned up a few times. Other DNA sequences from this sample encode an identical CDR3 as well. The chain employs TRBV7-2 and TRBJ2-7; D gene unclear. V was pared by 3 bases and J by 0 bases, with 3 bases between. This CDR3 region has 12 residues. Germline CDR1 reads SGHTA; CDR2 reads FQGNSA. The CDR3, as DNA: TGTGCCAGCAGCTTGGGCTCCTACGAGCAGTACTTC. Amino acid sequence: CASSLGSYEQYF.

Only a few counts were recorded for this clone. This chain joins TRBV30 and TRBJ1-5; D perhaps matches TRBD1 (5 bases). This CDR3 has 15 amino acids. In germline, CDR1 is GTSNPN, CDR2 SVGIG (reference sequence). V shed 7 bases and J shed 5 bases, with 21 bases lying between them. The CDR3 coding sequence is TGTGCCTATAGTAGGTTTGGGGCGCTTGATCAGCCCCAGCATTTT. Protein product: CAYSRFGALDQPQHF.

The chain couples TRBV2 to TRBJ2-5; 13 nucleotides align to TRBD2. CDR1 and CDR2 from the germline V gene are SNHLY and FYNNEI. The CDR3 sequence is 15 residues long. The V gene end was trimmed by 4 bases and the J gene end by 4 bases; junction bases not matched to a gene: 3. DNA of the CDR3: TGTGCCAGCAGTGGGGGACTAGCGGGAAGAGAGACCCAGTACTTC. Its protein product is CASSGGLAGRETQYF.

The rearrangement uses TRBV27 and TRBJ2-3, with 12 bases identical to TRBD2. The CDR3 contains 19 residues. Per germline, CDR1 MNHEY and CDR2 SMNVEV (reference sequence). V was pared by 1 base and J by 0 bases, with 8 bases of the junction left unmatched. As DNA, the CDR3 is TGTGCCAGCAGTTTATGGGCTAGCGGGGGGGCCCCTAGCACAGATACGCAGTATTTT. Its translation is CASSLWASGGAPSTDTQYF.

As regards this clone: At the DNA level, this CDR3 is encoded by other sequences in the same sample as well. V gene TRBV28 combines with J gene TRBJ2-6, with D tentatively TRBD1 or TRBD2 (5 bases each). The CDR3 is made up of 15 amino acids. Germline V lookup: CDR1 MDHEN, CDR2 SYDVKM. V was cut by 2 bases and J by 2 bases, with 7 bases left in between. CDR3 amino acids: CASSLGGAGANVLTF. Here the CDR3 DNA reads TGTGCCAGCAGTTTAGGGGGTGCTGGGGCCAACGTCCTGACTTTC.

This chain joins TRBV2 and TRBJ2-5; D tentatively reads TRBD1 or TRBD2 (6 bases each). In germline, CDR1 is SNHLY, CDR2 FYNNEI. Deletions cut 3 bases from V and 5 bases from J, with 13 bases between. The CDR3 length is 14 residues. The CDR3 sequence is CASSEWGAEETQYF. DNA of the CDR3: TGTGCCAGCAGTGAGTGGGGGGCCGAGGAGACCCAGTACTTC.

The chain links TRBV5-6 to TRBJ1-4; D gene unclear. Trimming stripped 1 base from V and 7 bases from J, with 5 bases between. The length of the CDR3 is 12 residues. Germline loops: CDR1 SGHDT, CDR2 YYEEEE. The CDR3 sequence is CASSLNSEKLFF. The CDR3 DNA reads as TGTGCCAGCAGCTTGAATAGTGAAAAACTGTTTTTT.

This chain connects TRBV10-3 to TRBJ1-1; D is ambiguous. This CDR3 comprises 19 residues. Germline CDR1 ENHRY, CDR2 SYGVKD. V was trimmed by 0 bases and J by 5 bases, leaving 25 bases between them. The chain's CDR3 is CAISESILGLAAGRTEAFF. CDR3 nucleotides: TGTGCCATCAGTGAGTCGATTTTAGGGTTGGCAGCCGGGCGGACTGAAGCTTTCTTT.

The V call is TRBV9, the J call TRBJ2-1; D perhaps matches TRBD2 (5 bases). Between the trimmed V and J ends, which lost 0 bases and 9 bases, there was a span of 10 bases. Germline V CDR1 and CDR2: SGDLS, YYNGEE. This CDR3 has 13 amino acids. The CDR3 sequence is CASSVEGGVEQFF. The CDR3 nucleotides read TGTGCCAGCAGCGTAGAAGGAGGAGTTGAGCAGTTCTTC.

The chain has TRBV27 and TRBJ2-3; D may match TRBD1 or TRBD2 (6 bases each). The CDR3 sequence is 15 residues long. Germline lookup yields CDR1 MNHEY and CDR2 SMNVEV (reference sequence). V dropped 6 bases and J dropped 5 bases, with 18 bases sitting between them. The CDR3 loop reads CASRFPGASVDTQYF. The CDR3 nucleotides are TGTGCCAGCAGGTTTCCGGGGGCGAGTGTAGATACGCAGTATTTT.

The rearrangement joins TRBV4-3 to TRBJ1-3; 7 bases align to TRBD1. Trimming at V came to 2 bases and at J to 2 bases, leaving 6 bases not matched to a gene. From germline, CDR1 is LGHNA and CDR2 YSLEER. The CDR3 contains 16 residues. CDR3 amino acids: CASSQFAQGAGNTIYF. The CDR3 DNA is TGCGCCAGCAGCCAATTCGCTCAGGGGGCTGGAAACACCATATATTTT.

CDR3 sequence reads: CASSLSPDSSGNTIYF. Here the CDR3 DNA reads TGTGCCAGCAGTTTATCTCCGGACAGCTCTGGAAACACCATATATTTT. The gene calls are TRBV28 and TRBJ1-3; possibly TRBD1 for D (6 bases). The CDR3 runs to 16 residues. V was trimmed by 1 base and J by 0 bases, leaving 10 bases between them. Per germline, CDR1 MDHEN and CDR2 SYDVKM. The whole variable domain, remainder taken from reference TRBV28 and TRBJ1-3, is DVKVTQSSRYLVKRTGEKVFLECVQDMDHENMFWYRQDPGLGLRLIYFSYDVKMKEKGDIPEGYSVSREKKERFSLILESASTNQTSMYLCASSLSPDSSGNTIYFGEGSWLTVV.

The J gene is TRBJ2-7, the V gene TRBV5-8; 8 bases align to TRBD1. J lost 5 bases, V lost 4 bases, and 14 bases had no gene match. Looked up from germline, CDR1 is SGHTS and CDR2 is YDEGEE. This CDR3 is 16 amino acids long. The CDR3 sequence: CASSPGQGMIWHEQYF. DNA of the CDR3: TGTGCCAGCAGCCCTGGACAGGGAATGATTTGGCACGAGCAGTACTTC.

The genes are TRBV13 and TRBJ1-3, with D hard to call. The V gene's germline CDR1 is PRHDT and CDR2 FYEKMQ (reference sequence). This CDR3 comprises 16 residues. The V end was cut by 4 bases, the J end by 3 bases, with 16 bases between. CDR3 nucleotides: TGTGCCAGCAGCTCCCCGCTTGAGGGAGGTGGAAACACCATATATTTT. This translates into CASSSPLEGGGNTIYF.

This chain links TRBV27 with TRBJ1-1; tentatively, D is TRBD1 (6 bases). Germline V gene data show CDR1 as MNHEY and CDR2 as SMNVEV (reference sequence). V was shortened by 2 bases and J by 10 bases, with 11 bases between the two germline ends. The length of the CDR3 is 12 residues. The DNA for the CDR3 is TGTGCCAGCAGTTTACTGGGGGGGGCAGCTTTCTTT. Translation: CASSLLGGAAFF.

In this sample, this clone turned up once. The chain links TRBV6-6 to TRBJ2-1, with a weak D call TRBD2 (5 bases). Trimming left V 5 bases short and J 9 bases short, with 14 bases between. The CDR3 extends over 13 amino acids. Germline V gives CDR1 MNHNY, CDR2 SVGAGI (reference sequence). The CDR3 is CASSPGVLAEQFF. CDR3 DNA sequence: TGTGCCAGCAGTCCCGGGGTCTTAGCTGAGCAGTTCTTC.

The V call is TRBV6-5, the J call TRBJ1-2, with D perhaps matching TRBD1 (5 bases). The CDR3 is 16 amino acids. The germline V gene encodes CDR1 MNHEY and CDR2 SVGAGI. Trimming removed 0 bases at V and 5 bases at J, with 16 bases between. CDR3 residues: CASSYSNDGDFYGYTF. The CDR3 DNA reads TGTGCCAGCAGTTACTCGAACGACGGGGACTTTTATGGCTACACCTTC.

V and J are TRBV7-9 and TRBJ2-3, with TRBD1 matching 7 bases. The CDR3 length is 15 residues. Germline CDR1 reads SEHNR; CDR2 reads FQNEAQ (reference sequence). The V segment lost 5 bases and the J segment 1 base; nucleotides outside the gene matches: 6. The CDR3 DNA is TGTGCCAGCAGCGCCCGAGGACAGGGCACAGATACGCAGTATTTT. Translating it yields CASSARGQGTDTQYF.

Notes on this clone: Mismatch with germline at one junction end may stem from a read error. This chain connects TRBV7-7 to TRBJ2-5; D may correspond to TRBD1 or TRBD2 (5 bases each). The CDR3 extends over 17 amino acids. Germline CDR1 reads SSHAT; CDR2 reads FNYEAQ (reference sequence). CDR3 nucleotides: TGTGCTAGCAGCTTGGGGGAAGCGGTTATGTACCAAGAGACCCAGTACTTC. Its protein product is CASSLGEAVMYQETQYF.